These T cell receptor beta chains were read from a single sample in a study of CD8 T cells in Susac syndrome. TCRdb analysed the immunoSEQ multiplex PCR reads with MiXCR anew, one entry per CDR3 protein. Found here are fewer than 250,000 distinct CDR3 sequences, about 94% of them singletons; the top ten hold roughly 0.096%. Material: CD4+ T cells from PBMCs. These receptors were obtained from a human donor in good health. The CDR3 runs from the conserved cysteine through the conserved F or W. Each record gives: CDR3 length, J gene, D gene, V gene, clone size, CDR3 DNA, CDR3 protein. The D gene is left open where the match is weak. Clone size is shown for a subset of rows, as once, few, many or a class of expanded clone.

15,TRBJ2-5,TRBD1,TRBV28,.,TGTGCCAGCAGTTCCGGGACAGGGGGCGCGGAGACCCAGTACTTC,CASSSGTGGAETQYF
15,TRBJ1-6,.,TRBV5-6,.,TGTGCCAGCAGCTTGGTAGGGGCCTCTGGGTCACCCCTCCACTTT,CASSLVGASGSPLHF
13,TRBJ2-3,.,TRBV19,few,TGTGCCAGTAGCGAGGGGGGGACAGATACGCAGTATTTT,CASSEGGTDTQYF
14,TRBJ1-1,TRBD1,TRBV15,.,TGTGCCACCAGCAGGGGACAGGTCAACACTGAAGCTTTCTTT,CATSRGQVNTEAFF
13,TRBJ2-5,TRBD2,TRBV5-6,.,TGTGCCAGCAGCTCCCTGGGGGGGGAGACCCAGTACTTC,CASSSLGGETQYF
11,TRBJ1-2,.,TRBV9,.,TGTGCCAGCAGCCCAGGATTCCCTCACACCTTC,CASSPGFPHTF
14,TRBJ2-4,.,TRBV5-1,once,TGCGCCAGCAGCTTGGGGCAGGGGTTGGACATTCAGTACTTC,CASSLGQGLDIQYF
18,TRBJ2-1,TRBD2,TRBV5-1,.,TGCGCCAGCAGCATGGGACTAGCGGGGGCTAGCTCCTACAATGAGCAGTTCTTC,CASSMGLAGASSYNEQFF
14,TRBJ1-1,TRBD1,TRBV12-3/TRBV12-4,.,TGTGCCAGCAGTATGGGACAGGGTGGCACTGAAGCTTTCTTT,CASSMGQGGTEAFF
14,TRBJ1-3,.,TRBV18,once,TGTGCCAGCCCCGAGGGTATCCTCTGGAAACACCATTATTTT,CASPEGILWKHHYF
16,TRBJ2-4,.,TRBV19,.,TGTGCCAGTACATTAGGGATCGAGGACAGAAAAAACATTCAGTACTTC,CASTLGIEDRKNIQYF
14,TRBJ2-5,.,TRBV5-1,.,TGCGCCAGCAGCTTGTCAGGGGACAAAGAGACCCAGTACTTC,CASSLSGDKETQYF
15,TRBJ1-2,TRBD1,TRBV4-1,.,TGCGCCAGCAGCCTATACCGGGACAGTAACTATGGCTACACCTTC,CASSLYRDSNYGYTF
15,TRBJ1-3,.,TRBV7-2,once,TGTGCCAGCAGCTTAGAAGGGTTCTCTGGAAACACCATATATTTT,CASSLEGFSGNTIYF
21,TRBJ2-2,TRBD1,TRBV9,.,TGTGCCAGCAGCGCCAAGGGAGTAGGCCATGGGACAGGAACGAGGACCGGGGAGCTGTTTTTT,CASSAKGVGHGTGTRTGELFF
15,TRBJ2-2,.,TRBV20-1,.,TGCAGTGCTAGGAGTAGTAGCTCCAACACCGGGGAGCTGTTTTTT,CSARSSSSNTGELFF
14,TRBJ1-2,TRBD1,TRBV7-2,.,TGTGCCAGCAGCCAATCGACAGGGGGCTATGGCTACACCTTC,CASSQSTGGYGYTF
17,TRBJ1-3,.,TRBV12-3/TRBV12-4,.,TGTGCCAGCAGCCCAAGACAGCGCCAATACTCTGGAAACACCATATATTTT,CASSPRQRQYSGNTIYF
14,TRBJ2-4,.,TRBV2,.,TGTGCCAGCATGGGGACACTAGCCAAAAACATTCAGTACTTC,CASMGTLAKNIQYF
12,TRBJ2-7,.,TRBV10-3,.,TGTGCCATCAGTGAGGGGTACTACGAGCAGTACTTC,CAISEGYYEQYF
14,TRBJ1-1,.,TRBV7-2,.,TGTGCCAGCAGCTTAAGTGTCCAGGGATTTGCAGCTTTCTTT,CASSLSVQGFAAFF
14,TRBJ1-5,.,TRBV5-1,.,TGCGCCAGCAGCCCGGACAGCGCCGGAAAGCCCCAGCATTTT,CASSPDSAGKPQHF
16,TRBJ1-1,.,TRBV4-3,.,TGCGCCAGCAGCCAAGATCGGGGCCCGATGAACACTGAAGCTTTCTTT,CASSQDRGPMNTEAFF
15,TRBJ2-7,.,TRBV5-1,.,TGCGCCAGCAGTCCGGCGGGCAGGGTAAGCTACGAGCAGTACTTC,CASSPAGRVSYEQYF
13,TRBJ1-1,.,TRBV19,.,TGTGCCAGTAGTATAACCATGAACACTGAAGCTTTCTTT,CASSITMNTEAFF
14,TRBJ2-5,TRBD1,TRBV27,.,TGTGCCAGCAGACCGGACAGGGCACGATGGACCCAGTACTTC,CASRPDRARWTQYF
15,TRBJ2-5,.,TRBV24-1,.,TGTGCCACCAGTGATCCAGGGCCGGGACAAGAGACCCAGTACTTC,CATSDPGPGQETQYF
14,TRBJ1-6,.,TRBV27,.,TGTGCCAGCAGTTACTTGGCATCTAATTCACCCCTCCACTTT,CASSYLASNSPLHF
12,TRBJ1-2,.,TRBV10-3,.,TGTGCCATCGGGACGGAGCTCTATGGCTACACCTTC,CAIGTELYGYTF
13,TRBJ2-5,.,TRBV11-2,.,TGTGCCAGCAGCCGGGACATCCAAGAGACCCAGTACTTC,CASSRDIQETQYF
15,TRBJ1-6,TRBD1,TRBV12-3/TRBV12-4,once,TGTGCCAGCAGTTTTGGGGACAGGGGGGGGTCACCCCTCCACTTT,CASSFGDRGGSPLHF
14,TRBJ2-7,.,TRBV14,.,TGTGCCAGCAGCCAAGGACCGGGGACCTACGAGCAGTACTTC,CASSQGPGTYEQYF
14,TRBJ1-2,TRBD1,TRBV29-1,.,TGCAGCGCCACTAGGGCAGGGGGGACGGAAGGCTACACCTTC,CSATRAGGTEGYTF
12,TRBJ2-5,.,TRBV12-3/TRBV12-4,.,TGTGCCAGCAGCCTGTTTAGGGAGACCCAGTACTTC,CASSLFRETQYF
17,TRBJ2-3,TRBD1,TRBV5-1,.,TGCGCCAGCAGCTCGGGACAGTACAGCTCTCCCACAGATACGCAGTATTTT,CASSSGQYSSPTDTQYF
14,TRBJ1-6,TRBD1,TRBV12-3/TRBV12-4,.,TGTGCCAGCAGAACGCAGGGGGAGGGTTCACCCCTCCACTTT,CASRTQGEGSPLHF
9,TRBJ2-1,.,TRBV28,.,TGTGCCAGCAGTTTTAGGTCGATCTTC,CASSFRSIF